This TCR beta chain was found in a study of CD4+ T cells in melanoma. Findings of the study overall: CD8+ T cell, macrophage and B cell function reportedly correlated with neoantigen-specific CD4+ T cells. Diverse differentiation states were reported for melanoma neoantigen-specific CD4+ T cells.

V shed 3 bases, J shed 5 bases, and the junction held 6 bases outside the gene matches. This CDR3 region has 14 residues. Germline values: CDR1 MNHNS, CDR2 SASEGT. The method was immunoSEQ multiplex PCR; TCRdb's version includes in-frame clones alone and lacks a portion of them. The sample holds a few thousand clones, about three fifths seen once. A word on this clone: No antigen is known for it.

The sequence was collected from a human donor with melanoma. The sample consisted of cells from a culture (not recorded whether cultured in vitro). The rearrangement links TRBV6-1 to TRBJ1-2, with 7 bases fitting TRBD1. CDR3 in DNA: TGTGCCAGCAGTGATAGGGAGGGGGCATATGGCTACACCTTC. Its translation: CASSDREGAYGYTF.